This record looks at one TCR beta chain sequence and its context. Its antigen is not known. These data belong to a study of CD8+ T cells in alopecia areata. Study details: It was 6 to 18 months of tofacitinib, and then there were 6 months off drug.

cDNA reverse transcribed from extracted RNA served as the sequencing template. Libraries were prepared by immunoSEQ multiplex PCR; TCRdb keeps only in-frame clonotypes and omits some of them. The table includes roughly 250,000 clones, around three fifths detected once. The CDR3 spans 15 residues. The trim removed 1 base at V and 9 bases at J, leaving 5 bases unmatched. Germline-derived CDR1 and CDR2 are SGHNT and YYREEE (reference sequence). Treatment noted: oral pan-JAK inhibitor, 5-10 mg twice daily. Sampling of alopecia areata patients yielded lesional scalp punch biopsies as well as peripheral blood. General study points: A great number of expanded lesional clones endured in scalp and blood during tofacitinib.

The receptor comes from a human donor with alopecia areata. Sequences were derived from CD4+ T cells sorted from blood, sampled around week 54, from a patient treated with tofacitinib. The chain links TRBV5-4 to TRBJ2-1, with 12 bases lining up with TRBD2. The CDR3 sequence: CASSLTSSGGGEQFF. The CDR3 nucleotides are TGTGCCAGCAGCTTGACGTCTAGCGGGGGGGGTGAGCAGTTCTTC.